This is a list of T cell receptor beta chains from one sample in a study of siplizumab effects on memory and regulatory T cells. Using immunoSEQ multiplex PCR, the repertoire was profiled, and TCRdb retains in-frame clones only, with some absent. The table records approximately 92,000 clones, 85% to 95% of them present only once. The specimen was non-Treg CD4+ T cells sorted from blood. These receptor sequences come from a human donor in good health. Each CDR3 is given with its conserved first and last residue. Each record gives: CDR3 DNA, CDR3 protein, V gene, clone size, J gene, D gene. The D gene is left open where the match is weak. Size is omitted from some rows. Given values are once, few, many or a class for expanded clones.

CDR3nt: TGTGCCAGCAGCCCGCCACAGGGCTGGACCAATGAGCAGTTCTTC; CDR3aa: CASSPPQGWTNEQFF; v_gene: TRBV28; abundance: NA; j_gene: TRBJ2-1; d_gene: NA
CDR3nt: TGTGCCAGCTCACCGGCTAGCGGGACCACAGATACGCAGTATTTT; CDR3aa: CASSPASGTTDTQYF; v_gene: TRBV18; abundance: NA; j_gene: TRBJ2-3; d_gene: TRBD2
CDR3nt: TGTGCCAGCAGCACTACTAGGTACAATGAGCAGTTCTTC; CDR3aa: CASSTTRYNEQFF; v_gene: TRBV14; abundance: NA; j_gene: TRBJ2-1; d_gene: NA
CDR3nt: TGTGCCAGCAGGAATACAGGGGACAACACCGGGGAGCTGTTTTTT; CDR3aa: CASRNTGDNTGELFF; v_gene: TRBV6-5; abundance: NA; j_gene: TRBJ2-2; d_gene: TRBD1
CDR3nt: TGCGCCAGCAGCTTGGGGGCGGGCGGGGGCCAAGAGACCCAGTACTTC; CDR3aa: CASSLGAGGGQETQYF; v_gene: TRBV5-1; abundance: NA; j_gene: TRBJ2-5; d_gene: TRBD2
CDR3nt: TGTGCCAGCAGCTTGGATCCGGCAGGGGGCTACCAAGAGACCCAGTACTTC; CDR3aa: CASSLDPAGGYQETQYF; v_gene: TRBV5-6; abundance: NA; j_gene: TRBJ2-5; d_gene: TRBD1
CDR3nt: TGTGCCAGCAGTGAACGAGTTGCTCTGGACTACAATGAGCAGTTCTTC; CDR3aa: CASSERVALDYNEQFF; v_gene: TRBV6-1; abundance: NA; j_gene: TRBJ2-1; d_gene: NA
CDR3nt: TGCGCCAGCAGCTTGGAACTGCCGTGGGAGCAGTTCTTC; CDR3aa: CASSLELPWEQFF; v_gene: TRBV5-1; abundance: NA; j_gene: TRBJ2-1; d_gene: NA
CDR3nt: TGTGCCAGCAGCTTGAGTTTCGGCGGGAACACTGAAGCTTTCTTT; CDR3aa: CASSLSFGGNTEAFF; v_gene: TRBV5-6; abundance: NA; j_gene: TRBJ1-1; d_gene: NA
CDR3nt: TGTGCCAGCCTTAGCGGGAGGGCCGGGACCGGGGAGCTGTTTTTT; CDR3aa: CASLSGRAGTGELFF; v_gene: TRBV19; abundance: NA; j_gene: TRBJ2-2; d_gene: TRBD2
CDR3nt: TGTGCCAGCAGCTTTGGGCGTCAATTGAGCCAAGAGACCCAGTACTTC; CDR3aa: CASSFGRQLSQETQYF; v_gene: TRBV5-4; abundance: NA; j_gene: TRBJ2-5; d_gene: NA
CDR3nt: TGTGCCAGCAGTGGAGATTTGGGGAGGGTGTCCGGGGAGCTGTTTTTT; CDR3aa: CASSGDLGRVSGELFF; v_gene: TRBV25-1; abundance: NA; j_gene: TRBJ2-2; d_gene: TRBD2
CDR3nt: TGTGCCAGCAGCCCGGACGGACCCTCTGGAAACACCATATATTTT; CDR3aa: CASSPDGPSGNTIYF; v_gene: TRBV5-5; abundance: NA; j_gene: TRBJ1-3; d_gene: NA
CDR3nt: TGTGCCAACAGATTCGGACGGACAGCCAATCAGCCCCAGCATTTT; CDR3aa: CANRFGRTANQPQHF; v_gene: TRBV2; abundance: NA; j_gene: TRBJ1-5; d_gene: NA
CDR3nt: TGTGCCAGCAGCTTGGCCAGCGGGACCCGCACAGATACGCAGTATTTT; CDR3aa: CASSLASGTRTDTQYF; v_gene: TRBV5-6; abundance: NA; j_gene: TRBJ2-3; d_gene: TRBD2
CDR3nt: TGTGCCAGCAGCTATGACCACAGGCTCGACACTGAAGCTTTCTTT; CDR3aa: CASSYDHRLDTEAFF; v_gene: TRBV7-9; abundance: NA; j_gene: TRBJ1-1; d_gene: NA
CDR3nt: TGTGCCAGCAGTACCAGGGTTGGGAACGCTGAAGCTTTCTTT; CDR3aa: CASSTRVGNAEAFF; v_gene: TRBV2; abundance: few; j_gene: TRBJ1-1; d_gene: NA
CDR3nt: TGCGCCAGCAGCTCGGGACAGGGAGGGGGTTCAGCTAGGCAGTACTTC; CDR3aa: CASSSGQGGGSARQYF; v_gene: TRBV5-1; abundance: NA; j_gene: TRBJ2-7; d_gene: TRBD1
CDR3nt: TGTGCCAGCAGACCCCAGCCTAACCAAGAGACCCAGTACTTC; CDR3aa: CASRPQPNQETQYF; v_gene: TRBV2; abundance: once; j_gene: TRBJ2-5; d_gene: NA
CDR3nt: TGTGCCAGCTCACCGGGACAGGGGAATAGCAATCAGCCCCAGCATTTT; CDR3aa: CASSPGQGNSNQPQHF; v_gene: TRBV18; abundance: NA; j_gene: TRBJ1-5; d_gene: TRBD1
CDR3nt: TGTGCCACAAACCCGCCCCTCGGGACAGATTTTCCCCAGTTCTTC; CDR3aa: CATNPPLGTDFPQFF; v_gene: TRBV19; abundance: NA; j_gene: TRBJ2-1; d_gene: TRBD1
CDR3nt: TGTGCCAGTAGTACCCGGGCTAGCGGGACTCCAGATACGCAGTATTTT; CDR3aa: CASSTRASGTPDTQYF; v_gene: TRBV19; abundance: NA; j_gene: TRBJ2-3; d_gene: TRBD2
CDR3nt: TGCGCCACCACCTCCGGGGGACCTAAGGAAAAACTGTTTTTT; CDR3aa: CATTSGGPKEKLFF; v_gene: TRBV10-2; abundance: NA; j_gene: TRBJ1-4; d_gene: NA
CDR3nt: TGTGCCAGCAGTTTATTAGGCTACGAGCAGTACTTC; CDR3aa: CASSLLGYEQYF; v_gene: TRBV28; abundance: NA; j_gene: TRBJ2-7; d_gene: NA
CDR3nt: TGTGCCAGCAGCTTAGAGTCGGCAGATACGCAGTATTTT; CDR3aa: CASSLESADTQYF; v_gene: TRBV7-9; abundance: NA; j_gene: TRBJ2-3; d_gene: NA
CDR3nt: TGTGCCAGTAAGACCGGGGGGGTCACTGAAGCTTTCTTT; CDR3aa: CASKTGGVTEAFF; v_gene: TRBV19; abundance: NA; j_gene: TRBJ1-1; d_gene: NA
CDR3nt: TGTGCCTGGGATGACGGTCCCCTGACCTCACCCCTCCACTTT; CDR3aa: CAWDDGPLTSPLHF; v_gene: TRBV30; abundance: NA; j_gene: TRBJ1-6; d_gene: NA
CDR3nt: TGTGCCAGCAGCCTAGGGGGGGGACACAACTACGAGCAGTACTTC; CDR3aa: CASSLGGGHNYEQYF; v_gene: TRBV28; abundance: NA; j_gene: TRBJ2-7; d_gene: NA
CDR3nt: TGTGCCAGCAGCCTTTTACAGGGGGCCGTAACCGGGGAGCTGTTTTTT; CDR3aa: CASSLLQGAVTGELFF; v_gene: TRBV14; abundance: NA; j_gene: TRBJ2-2; d_gene: TRBD1
CDR3nt: TGTGCCAGCTCACCACGAGTCTTACCGGGACAGGGTCGGAGCGAGCAGTACTTC; CDR3aa: CASSPRVLPGQGRSEQYF; v_gene: TRBV18; abundance: NA; j_gene: TRBJ2-7; d_gene: TRBD1
CDR3nt: TGTGCCAGCAGCAGAACAGGGCCCTCCTACGAGCAGTACTTC; CDR3aa: CASSRTGPSYEQYF; v_gene: TRBV13; abundance: NA; j_gene: TRBJ2-7; d_gene: NA
CDR3nt: TGTGCCAGCAGCTGGACAGGGGGCCTCTACGAGCAGTACTTC; CDR3aa: CASSWTGGLYEQYF; v_gene: TRBV7-9; abundance: NA; j_gene: TRBJ2-7; d_gene: TRBD1
CDR3nt: TGTGCCAGCAGGGCCCTCCTCTCGGAAAACATTCAGTACTTC; CDR3aa: CASRALLSENIQYF; v_gene: TRBV5-6; abundance: NA; j_gene: TRBJ2-4; d_gene: NA
CDR3nt: TGTGCCAGCAGCGTTGGGGATGTTAACTATGGCTACACCTTC; CDR3aa: CASSVGDVNYGYTF; v_gene: TRBV9; abundance: once; j_gene: TRBJ1-2; d_gene: NA
CDR3nt: TGTGCCAGCCGCTCCACTCTCAGCACAGATACGCAGTATTTT; CDR3aa: CASRSTLSTDTQYF; v_gene: TRBV11-1; abundance: NA; j_gene: TRBJ2-3; d_gene: NA
CDR3nt: TGTGCCAGCAATCTACAACGGACAGGGGGCAAAAACGAGCAGTACTTC; CDR3aa: CASNLQRTGGKNEQYF; v_gene: TRBV28; abundance: NA; j_gene: TRBJ2-7; d_gene: TRBD1
CDR3nt: TGCAGCGCCTCCGGGGCAGGGCACTATGGCTACACCTTC; CDR3aa: CSASGAGHYGYTF; v_gene: TRBV29-1; abundance: NA; j_gene: TRBJ1-2; d_gene: NA
CDR3nt: TGTGCCAGCAGCGTAGTTGGTCAGGGCGATTCACCCCTCCACTTT; CDR3aa: CASSVVGQGDSPLHF; v_gene: TRBV9; abundance: NA; j_gene: TRBJ1-6; d_gene: NA
CDR3nt: TGTGCCAGTTCTCACAGGGGGACTGAAGCTTTCTTT; CDR3aa: CASSHRGTEAFF; v_gene: TRBV10-3; abundance: NA; j_gene: TRBJ1-1; d_gene: TRBD1
CDR3nt: TGTGCCAGCAGTTTCAGTCAGGGCCCCCAGCATTTT; CDR3aa: CASSFSQGPQHF; v_gene: TRBV28; abundance: NA; j_gene: TRBJ1-5; d_gene: NA
CDR3nt: TGTGCCAGCACCTTCCAAGAGACCCAGTACTTC; CDR3aa: CASTFQETQYF; v_gene: TRBV2; abundance: NA; j_gene: TRBJ2-5; d_gene: NA
CDR3nt: TGTGCCAGCGGAATAAAGGTTCAGCCCCAGCATTTT; CDR3aa: CASGIKVQPQHF; v_gene: TRBV11-3; abundance: NA; j_gene: TRBJ1-5; d_gene: NA
CDR3nt: TGTGCCAGCAGTTACTCGAGAGGGAGCAATCAGCCCCAGCATTTT; CDR3aa: CASSYSRGSNQPQHF; v_gene: TRBV6-6; abundance: NA; j_gene: TRBJ1-5; d_gene: NA
CDR3nt: TGCGCCAGCAGTGACCCAGCGGGAGGCCGTGGCGGGGAGCTGTTTTTT; CDR3aa: CASSDPAGGRGGELFF; v_gene: TRBV10-1; abundance: NA; j_gene: TRBJ2-2; d_gene: TRBD2
CDR3nt: TGTGCGGTCGGAGGGCTAGCGGGACAGTCGTGGGAGACCCAGTACTTC; CDR3aa: CAVGGLAGQSWETQYF; v_gene: TRBV30; abundance: NA; j_gene: TRBJ2-5; d_gene: TRBD2
CDR3nt: TGTGCCATCAGGGGGAGAGTCGGGAGGGGCACAGATACGCAGTATTTT; CDR3aa: CAIRGRVGRGTDTQYF; v_gene: TRBV10-3; abundance: NA; j_gene: TRBJ2-3; d_gene: TRBD2
CDR3nt: TGTGCCAGCAGTTTAGGGTCGCGCGGAAGCTCCTACGAGCAGTACTTC; CDR3aa: CASSLGSRGSSYEQYF; v_gene: TRBV28; abundance: NA; j_gene: TRBJ2-7; d_gene: NA
CDR3nt: TGTGCCAGCAGCCTTGGCCCAGGGGCCGGTGAAGCTTTCTTT; CDR3aa: CASSLGPGAGEAFF; v_gene: TRBV14; abundance: NA; j_gene: TRBJ1-1; d_gene: NA